The 13 T cell receptor beta chains presented below share a single source sample, sequenced in a study of CD8 T cells in Susac syndrome. It was with random hexamers that roughly 0.45 to 1 ug RNA was reverse transcribed. One entry per CDR3 protein results from TCRdb running MiXCR on the immunoSEQ multiplex PCR reads. The sample lists around 300,000 distinct CDR3 sequences; roughly nine tenths were seen once. Sequencing was done on a sample of CD4+ T cells from PBMCs. Receptor source: a human donor with multiple sclerosis.

The rearrangement links TRBV29-1 to TRBJ1-5, with D possibly matching TRBD1 (5 bases). Per the germline V gene, CDR1 is SQVTM and CDR2 is ANQGSEA. The germline V and J ends were trimmed by 2 bases and 4 bases, with 12 bases remaining between them. The CDR3 has 14 amino acids. Written as DNA, the CDR3 is TGCAGCGTTGAACTGGGGGGAGGTAATCAGCCCCAGCATTTT. Protein sequence: CSVELGGGNQPQHF.

The chain couples TRBV25-1 to TRBJ1-6; 9 bases agree with TRBD1. The V segment lost 4 bases and the J segment 4 bases; nucleotides outside the gene matches: 2. Germline V gives CDR1 MGHDK, CDR2 SYGVNS. The CDR3 sequence is 15 residues long. The CDR3 nucleotides are TGTGCCAGCAGTGGTGGGACAGGGTATAATTCACCCCTCCACTTT. Residues: CASSGGTGYNSPLHF.

The chain uses TRBV19 and TRBJ2-5, with a possible D match to TRBD1 (6 bases). Per germline, CDR1 LNHDA and CDR2 SQIVND (reference sequence). The V end lost 8 bases, the J end lost 2 bases, and 18 bases lay between the germline ends. This CDR3 is built from 15 residues. CDR3 sequence: CASRAAYDRQETQYF. The CDR3 DNA reads TGTGCCAGTCGTGCTGCCTACGACAGGCAAGAGACCCAGTACTTC.

This chain joins TRBV5-4 and TRBJ2-3, with a possible D match to TRBD2 (5 bases). In germline, CDR1 is SGHNT, CDR2 YYREEE (reference sequence). The CDR3 contains 14 residues. The germline V and J ends were trimmed by 4 bases and 4 bases, with 13 bases remaining between them. CDR3 residues: CASSERTGSDTQYF. The CDR3 DNA reads TGTGCCAGCAGCGAAAGGACTGGCTCAGATACGCAGTATTTT.

The V call is TRBV2, the J call TRBJ2-7; 8 bases match TRBD1. The V gene's germline CDR1 is SNHLY and CDR2 FYNNEI. The CDR3 is made up of 14 amino acids. The V gene end was trimmed by 8 bases and the J gene end by 2 bases; junction bases not matched to a gene: 8. The CDR3 sequence is CASRPGQAAYEQYF. The CDR3 DNA sequence: TGTGCCAGCCGACCGGGACAGGCCGCCTACGAGCAGTACTTC.

V gene TRBV19 combines with J gene TRBJ2-1, with D uncertain. V lost 4 bases and J 6 bases, leaving 10 bases between the germline ends. The germline V gene encodes CDR1 LNHDA and CDR2 SQIVND (reference sequence). This CDR3 has 13 residues. The CDR3 nucleotides are TGTGCCAGTAGTACCGCCCGGTTCAATGAGCAGTTCTTC. Translating gives CASSTARFNEQFF.

The rearrangement links TRBV25-1 to TRBJ1-4; D remains unclear. The CDR3 loop spans 16 amino acids. V was clipped by 0 bases and J by 0 bases, with 8 bases between them. Germline V gene lookup returns CDR1 MGHDK and CDR2 SYGVNS. The CDR3 DNA sequence: TGTGCCAGCAGTGAATATCGGATTGCAACTAATGAAAAACTGTTTTTT. Protein product: CASSEYRIATNEKLFF.

This chain joins TRBV5-1 and TRBJ2-3; no clear D gene. Germline lookup yields CDR1 SGHRS and CDR2 YFSETQ. The CDR3 is 16 amino acids. Trimming took off 0 bases at V and 4 bases at J, with 15 bases between the two ends. CDR3 DNA sequence: TGCGCCAGCAGCTTGGTTACGGCTCCCGGCGCAGATACGCAGTATTTT. Amino acids: CASSLVTAPGADTQYF.

This clonotype showed up just once. The chain links TRBV6-2 or TRBV6-3 to TRBJ2-3; D remains unclear. V was clipped by 1 base and J by 2 bases, with 7 bases between them. Germline V lookup: CDR1 MNHEY, CDR2 SVGEGT. This CDR3 is 14 amino acids long. CDR3: CASSYWPTTDTQYF. In nucleotides, the CDR3 is TGTGCCAGCAGTTACTGGCCCACCACAGATACGCAGTATTTT.

The chain uses TRBV5-1 and TRBJ1-1; D remains unclear. The length of the CDR3 is 14 residues. V was clipped by 3 bases and J by 1 base, with 10 bases between them. Germline V CDR1 and CDR2: SGHRS, YFSETQ. This chain's CDR3 is CASSSGHQNTEAFF. The CDR3, as DNA: TGCGCCAGCAGCTCCGGGCATCAGAACACTGAAGCTTTCTTT.

The chain joins TRBV2 to TRBJ1-6; tentative D call: TRBD1 (6 bases). The germline V gene encodes CDR1 SNHLY and CDR2 FYNNEI. The CDR3 extends over 15 amino acids. Deletions cut 2 bases from V and 6 bases from J, with 11 bases between. The CDR3 here is CASSEWDTPNSPLHF. DNA of the CDR3: TGTGCCAGCAGTGAATGGGACACACCTAATTCACCCCTCCACTTT.

The chain joins TRBV30 to TRBJ1-6, with D maybe TRBD1 (6 bases). CDR1 GTSNPN and CDR2 SVGIG come from the germline V gene (reference sequence). CDR3 length: 15 amino acids. Trimming removed 1 base from V and 5 bases from J, with 12 bases in between. CDR3 in amino acids: CAWSEMTGDNSPLHF. The CDR3, as DNA: TGTGCCTGGAGTGAGATGACAGGAGATAATTCACCCCTCCACTTT.

This clonotype has just a few counts. V gene TRBV19 combines with J gene TRBJ1-2; 9 bases map to TRBD1. Germline CDR1 reads LNHDA; CDR2 reads SQIVND (reference sequence). The J segment lost 0 bases and the V segment lost 4 bases, leaving 0 bases of the junction unmatched. There are 14 residues in the CDR3. The CDR3: CASSRDRANYGYTF. Here the CDR3 DNA reads TGTGCCAGTAGTAGGGACAGGGCTAACTATGGCTACACCTTC.